The 29 T cell receptor beta chains reported below all come from one sample, sequenced in a study of T cell clonality in common variable immunodeficiency. The data were produced by immunoSEQ multiplex PCR, yet TCRdb's version contains in-frame clones alone and is incomplete. Altogether some 25,000 clones were found in the sample, and no singletons occur. Whole-study results and caveats: Fewer deletions and N-nucleotide insertions were reportedly seen in common variable immunodeficiency TCR beta sequences.

These TCRs' antigens remain unknown. The sample consisted of peripheral blood mononuclear cells. The receptors stem from a human donor with common variable immunodeficiency.

This clone was detected ten times or more. CDR3 loop: CASSSGRGGDETQYF. CDR3 DNA, as far as it was read: TGTGCCAGCAGCTCCGGACGGGGGGGGGACGAGACC. The chain has TRBV7-3 and TRBJ2-5; 8 bases map to TRBD2. The CDR3 end is not reached by the read, which stops 3 residues before it; the germline J gene fills it in. The CDR3 length is 15 residues. Losses at the gene ends were 4 bases for V and 5 bases for J; bases not matched to a gene: 9. From germline, CDR1 is SGHTA and CDR2 FQGTGA. The full variable domain, in which reference TRBV7-3 and TRBJ2-5 provide the parts outside the CDR3, is GAGVSQTPSNKVTEKGKYVELRCDPISGHTALYWYRQSLGQGPEFLIYFQGTGAADDSGLPNDRFFAVRPEGSVSTLKIQRTERGDSAVYLCASSSGRGGDETQYFGPGTRLLVL.

As for this clone: The read comes to an end 3 residues before the CDR3 does, leaving the germline J gene to fill in the end. The chain is built from TRBV19 and TRBJ1-6; TRBD1 is a possible D gene (5 bases). CDR1 LNHDA and CDR2 SQIVND come from the germline V gene (reference sequence). Trimming left V 4 bases short and J 7 bases short, with 14 bases between. The CDR3 is 15 amino acids. The sequenced part of the CDR3 DNA is TGTGCCAGTAGTACATCAGGGTCTCAGAATTCACCC. It yields the protein CASSTSGSQNSP. The whole CDR3 is CASSTSGSQNSPLHF. Full variable domain (rest looked up from reference TRBV19 and TRBJ1-6): DGGITQSPKYLFRKEGQNVTLSCEQNLNHDAMYWYRQDPGQGLRLIYYSQIVNDFQKGDIAEGYSVSREKKESFPLTVTSAQKNPTAFYLCASSTSGSQNSPLHFGNGTRLTVT.

This clone was picked up many times. The read falls 3 residues short of the CDR3 end, and the missing part is taken from the germline J gene. The V gene is TRBV19, the J gene TRBJ2-7, with unresolved D. The CDR3 runs to 13 residues. Trimming took 5 bases from V and 6 from J, leaving 14 bases between them. Germline CDR1 reads LNHDA; CDR2 reads SQIVND (reference sequence). The covered CDR3 bases are TGTGCCAGTAGTCCGCAACTAAACCTCGAG. Protein sequence: CASSPQLNLE. In full, the CDR3 is CASSPQLNLEQYF.

This clone has just a few counts. Read data end 3 residues before the CDR3 end; the end is taken from the germline J gene. V is TRBV2 and J is TRBJ2-1; D is unclear. From germline, CDR1 is SNHLY and CDR2 FYNNEI. This CDR3 has 13 amino acids. The V end lost 8 bases, the J end lost 0 bases, and 8 bases lay between the germline ends. This CDR3 reads CASAYSSYNEQFF. CDR3 DNA, as far as it was read: TGTGCCAGCGCGTACAGCTCCTACAATGAG. The full variable domain, completed using reference TRBV2 and TRBJ2-1, is EPEVTQTPSHQVTQMGQEVILRCVPISNHLYFYWYRQILGQKVEFLVSFYNNEISEKSEIFDDQFSVERPDGSNFTLKIRSTKLEDSAMYFCASAYSSYNEQFFGPGTRLTVL.

For this clone: The read falls 3 residues short of the CDR3 end, and the missing part is taken from the germline J gene. The chain employs TRBV7-2 and TRBJ1-3; perhaps TRBD1 as D (6 bases). The CDR3 totals 15 residues. Looked up from germline, CDR1 is SGHTA and CDR2 is FQGNSA. Trimming shortened V by 5 bases and J by 3 bases, and 14 bases separated the two germline ends. CDR3 protein: CASSNDTGNGNTIYF. The sequenced part of the CDR3 DNA is TGTGCCAGCAGCAACGACACAGGGAATGGAAACACC.

This clone was counted at least ten times. Read sequence stops 3 residues before the CDR3 end, and the germline J gene provides the missing end. The rearrangement links TRBV19 to TRBJ2-3; 7 bases align to TRBD1. This CDR3 is 15 amino acids long. After removal of 3 bases from V and 3 bases from J, the junction contained 6 bases not matched to a gene. Germline CDR1 reads LNHDA; CDR2 reads SQIVND (reference sequence). The CDR3 is CASSIRQGWTDTQYF. CDR3 DNA, as far as it was read: TGTGCCAGTAGTATCAGACAGGGTTGGACAGATACG.

Of note for this clone: The CDR3 goes on 3 residues after the read ends, and that part is filled in from the germline J gene. The gene calls are TRBV5-1 and TRBJ2-7; D is unclear. Germline V gene lookup returns CDR1 SGHRS and CDR2 YFSETQ. Between the trimmed V and J ends, which lost 2 bases and 2 bases, there was a span of 5 bases. CDR3 size: 12 residues. The CDR3 sequence is CASSFDTYEQYF. The CDR3 bases that were read are TGCGCCAGCAGCTTCGACACCTACGAG. Full variable domain (rest looked up from reference TRBV5-1 and TRBJ2-7): KAGVTQTPRYLIKTRGQQVTLSCSPISGHRSVSWYQQTPGQGLQFLFEYFSETQRNKGNFPGRFSGRQFSNSRSEMNVSTLELGDSALYLCASSFDTYEQYFGPGTRLTVT.

As regards this clone: The read terminates 3 residues before the CDR3 end, so the remaining end is supplied by the germline J gene. This rearrangement joins TRBV19 to TRBJ2-3; 7 positions match TRBD1. V shed 8 bases, J shed 3 bases, and the junction held 5 bases outside the gene matches. Per the germline V gene, CDR1 is LNHDA and CDR2 is SQIVND (reference sequence). CDR3 length equals 13 residues. The covered CDR3 bases are TGTGCCAGTCAGGGGGTCTTGACAGATACG. Its protein is CASQGVLTDT. The entire CDR3 reads CASQGVLTDTQYF.

Ten or more counts support this clone. The read is 3 residues too short to cover the CDR3 end, so that end is filled in from the germline J gene. V usage is TRBV2 and J usage is TRBJ1-2; possible D gene TRBD1, 5 bases. Germline lookup yields CDR1 SNHLY and CDR2 FYNNEI. V was clipped by 7 bases and J by 7 bases, with 13 bases between them. The CDR3 covers 12 residues. The CDR3 is CASTFSGFGYTF. Partial CDR3 DNA: TGTGCCAGCACCTTTTCAGGGTTTGGC.

This clone was seen a few times. The CDR3 is cut off 3 residues early in the read; its end comes from the germline J gene. V and J are TRBV19 and TRBJ2-3, with 9 nucleotides matching TRBD2. CDR3 size: 17 residues. J was trimmed by 6 bases and V by 5 bases; bases with no gene match: 15. Germline V CDR1 and CDR2: LNHDA, SQIVND (reference sequence). The covered CDR3 bases are TGTGCCAGTAGTCGTCTGTTTGAGGCTAGCGGGGATGATACG. Translated, it gives CASSRLFEASGDDT. The whole CDR3 protein reads CASSRLFEASGDDTQYF.

This clone was counted many times. The read falls 3 residues short of the CDR3 end, and the missing part is taken from the germline J gene. The chain recombines TRBV20-1 with TRBJ1-1, with a tentative D call TRBD1 (5 bases). The CDR3 is 12 residues long. Germline CDR1 reads DFQATT; CDR2 reads SNEGSKA (reference sequence). Between the trimmed V and J ends, which lost 4 bases and 7 bases, there was a span of 13 bases. CDR3 DNA (partial): TGCAGTGCTAACAGGAGGGAGAATGAA. This encodes CSANRRENE. The entire CDR3 protein is CSANRRENEAFF.

Of note for this clone: The read stops 3 residues short of the end of the CDR3; the missing end is completed from the germline J gene. V usage is TRBV5-5 and J usage is TRBJ1-1, with 7 bases aligning to TRBD1. Germline V lookup: CDR1 SGHKS, CDR2 YYEKEE (reference sequence). The CDR3 length is 12 residues. The V gene end was trimmed by 5 bases and the J gene end by 4 bases; junction bases not matched to a gene: 2. CDR3 DNA, as far as it was read: TGTGCCAGCAGTGCAGGGGGCACTGAA. Translated, it gives CASSAGGTE. The whole CDR3 sequence reads CASSAGGTEAFF.

Turning to this clone: The read terminates 3 residues ahead of where the CDR3 ends, so the germline J gene completes it. The chain is built from TRBV13 and TRBJ2-5; 7 nucleotides line up with TRBD1. Germline-derived CDR1 and CDR2 are PRHDT and FYEKMQ (reference sequence). The CDR3 contains 15 residues. The trim removed 5 bases at V and 4 bases at J, leaving 10 bases unmatched. CDR3 sequence: CASSHAGGRGETQYF. The part of the CDR3 DNA that was read is TGTGCCAGCAGCCACGCAGGGGGTCGTGGAGAGACC.

This clone was observed a handful of times. The CDR3 spells CASSPTGQDYGYTF. The part of the CDR3 DNA that was read is TGTGCCAGCTCACCAACAGGACAGGACTATGGC. The chain couples TRBV18 to TRBJ1-2; 7 nucleotides match TRBD1. The read ends 3 residues shy of where the CDR3 ends; the end is completed using the germline J gene. The germline gives CDR1 KGHSH, CDR2 LQKENI. The CDR3 sequence is 14 residues long. V shed 2 bases and J 3 bases; nucleotides not matched to a gene: 3.

This clone has at least ten counts. The CDR3 end falls 3 residues outside the read, so it is completed with the germline J gene. The chain combines TRBV5-1 with TRBJ1-1; 7 nucleotides match TRBD1. Germline lookup yields CDR1 SGHRS and CDR2 YFSETQ. The junction had 7 bases not matched to a gene; V was cut back by 3 bases and J by 5 bases. The CDR3 is 14 amino acids. The part of the CDR3 DNA that was read is TGCGCCAGCAGCTCGGGACAGATCCAGACTGAA. Protein: CASSSGQIQTE. The whole CDR3 reads CASSSGQIQTEAFF.

This clone was picked up a small number of times. The read halts 3 residues ahead of the CDR3 end, with the missing end drawn from the germline J gene. The rearrangement links TRBV18 to TRBJ1-1, with 8 bases matching TRBD1. Unmatched junction bases numbered 11, after V lost 5 bases and J lost 0 bases. This CDR3 spans 17 amino acids. In germline, CDR1 is KGHSH, CDR2 LQKENI. CDR3 bases read: TGTGCCAGCTCATCCCTCCGACAGGGGACCATGAACACTGAA. As protein: CASSSLRQGTMNTE. The entire CDR3 is CASSSLRQGTMNTEAFF.

Concerning this clone itself: The CDR3 goes on 3 residues after the read ends, and that part is filled in from the germline J gene. This rearrangement joins TRBV18 to TRBJ2-1; 9 positions match TRBD1. This CDR3 is 16 amino acids long. Losses at the gene ends were 4 bases for V and 9 bases for J; bases not matched to a gene: 13. The germline CDR1 and CDR2 sequences are KGHSH and LQKENI. The CDR3 DNA, read in part, is TGTGCCAGCTCACTTACTCCGGACAGGGGCCTGGGTGAG. This encodes CASSLTPDRGLGE. The CDR3 as a whole reads CASSLTPDRGLGEQFF.

This clone was recorded many times. The read stops 3 residues short of the end of the CDR3; the missing end is completed from the germline J gene. The chain employs TRBV29-1 and TRBJ2-3; 13 bases match TRBD2. V shed 7 bases and J 0 bases; nucleotides not matched to a gene: 7. This CDR3 spans 16 amino acids. CDR1 and CDR2 from the germline V gene are SQVTM and ANQGSEA. The sequenced CDR3 bases are TGCAGCGAGGCAGGGACTAGCGGGACTAGCACAGATACG. This codes for CSEAGTSGTSTDT. The complete CDR3 sequence is CSEAGTSGTSTDTQYF.

Worth noting for this clone: The CDR3 end falls 3 residues outside the read, so it is completed with the germline J gene. The chain joins TRBV5-1 to TRBJ2-7; perhaps TRBD1 as D (6 bases). V was shortened by 0 bases and J by 2 bases, with 9 bases between the two germline ends. The CDR3 consists of 14 residues. Germline V gene data show CDR1 as SGHRS and CDR2 as YFSETQ. Incomplete CDR3 DNA: TGCGCCAGCAGCTTGGGTCAGGGGCCCTACGAG. This translates into CASSLGQGPYE. The complete CDR3 sequence is CASSLGQGPYEQYF. Complete variable domain (other parts from reference TRBV5-1 and TRBJ2-7): KAGVTQTPRYLIKTRGQQVTLSCSPISGHRSVSWYQQTPGQGLQFLFEYFSETQRNKGNFPGRFSGRQFSNSRSEMNVSTLELGDSALYLCASSLGQGPYEQYFGPGTRLTVT.

This clone was counted a few times. Read coverage stops 3 residues before the CDR3 terminus; the germline J gene supplies the remainder. This sequence joins TRBV20-1 and TRBJ2-7; weak D call: TRBD2 (5 bases). The CDR3 loop spans 13 amino acids. V lost 2 bases and J 6 bases, leaving 14 bases between the germline ends. Germline values: CDR1 DFQATT, CDR2 SNEGSKA (reference sequence). The CDR3 DNA, read in part, is TGCAGTGCTAGAAGAGGGCCTCTCGGCGAG. Translation gives CSARRGPLGE. The CDR3, in full, reads CSARRGPLGEQYF.

This clone was found a few times. The CDR3 goes on 3 residues after the read ends, and that part is filled in from the germline J gene. V is TRBV20-1 and J is TRBJ2-7; D is ambiguous. Germline V gives CDR1 DFQATT, CDR2 SNEGSKA (reference sequence). The V end lost 2 bases, the J end lost 4 bases, and 12 bases lay between the germline ends. The CDR3 sequence is 13 residues long. The CDR3 loop reads CSARKFGSYEQYF. The CDR3 DNA, read in part, is TGCAGTGCTAGAAAGTTCGGGTCGTACGAG.

A few counts support this clone. The read ends 3 residues early relative to the CDR3; the germline J gene fills the gap. The chain employs TRBV7-2 and TRBJ2-2; D might be TRBD1 (6 bases). The CDR3 has 15 residues. The germline V and J ends were trimmed by 4 bases and 3 bases, with 12 bases remaining between them. CDR1 and CDR2 (germline): SGHTA, FQGNSA. The CDR3: CASSSRNRDTGELFF. The sequenced CDR3 bases are TGTGCCAGCAGCTCGCGAAACAGGGACACCGGGGAG.

This clone was observed a few times. Coverage ceases 3 residues before the CDR3 finishes, and the germline J gene fills in the end. The chain employs TRBV6-2 or TRBV6-3 and TRBJ1-6; the D gene is possibly TRBD1 (6 bases). This CDR3 has 14 residues. Trimming left V 7 bases short and J 4 bases short, with 11 bases between. The germline gives CDR1 MNHEY, CDR2 SVGEGT. CDR3 bases read: TGTGCCAGCATCTCGGACAGTTATAATTCACCC. Amino acids: CASISDSYNSP. The entire CDR3 protein is CASISDSYNSPLHF.

As regards this clone: The CDR3 end is not reached by the read, which stops 3 residues before it; the germline J gene fills it in. V gene TRBV2 combines with J gene TRBJ1-2, with D possibly matching TRBD1 (5 bases). The CDR3 length is 15 residues. Per the germline V gene, CDR1 is SNHLY and CDR2 is FYNNEI. V lost 10 bases and J 5 bases, leaving 23 bases between the germline ends. This chain's CDR3 is CANPRGKGRPYGYTF. The covered CDR3 bases are TGTGCCAACCCAAGGGGCAAAGGACGACCTTATGGC.

This clone was seen many times. The read ends 3 residues before the CDR3 terminus; that terminus is restored from the germline J gene. This chain joins TRBV5-1 and TRBJ2-3, with 10 positions matching TRBD2. Germline V gives CDR1 SGHRS, CDR2 YFSETQ. V gave up 1 base and J gave up 2 bases; unmatched junction bases: 7. CDR3 length: 17 residues. This CDR3 reads CASSLRGGLADTDTQYF. The CDR3 DNA, read in part, is TGCGCCAGCAGCTTGAGGGGTGGACTAGCGGACACAGATACG.

The sample holds many counts of this clone. The covered CDR3 bases are TGTGCCATCAGTGGGTCCCGCGTGGGGACAGGGGAGGGACAGCCC. It encodes CAISGSRVGTGEGQP. The entire CDR3 reads CAISGSRVGTGEGQPQHF. This chain connects TRBV10-3 to TRBJ1-5; 10 nucleotides align to TRBD1. The read stops 3 residues short of the end of the CDR3; the missing end is completed from the germline J gene. Germline loops: CDR1 ENHRY, CDR2 SYGVKD. Trimming cost V 4 bases and J 7 bases; bases outside gene matches: 16. The CDR3 sequence is 18 residues long.

This clone was seen repeatedly, ten times or more. The read gets to within 3 residues of the CDR3 end, and the germline J gene fills in the rest. This chain links TRBV19 with TRBJ1-4, with a tentative D call TRBD1 (6 bases). Trimming took off 6 bases at V and 5 bases at J, with 13 bases between the two ends. CDR3 size: 14 residues. The V gene's germline CDR1 is LNHDA and CDR2 SQIVND (reference sequence). The CDR3 loop is CASSNRDNNEKLFF. CDR3 DNA (partial): TGTGCCAGTAGCAACCGGGACAACAATGAAAAA.

This clone occurred many times. The sequence runs out 3 residues before the end of the CDR3; the remainder is reconstructed from the germline J gene. The chain links TRBV5-1 to TRBJ2-7; 11 bases line up with TRBD1. The CDR3 consists of 15 residues. Unmatched junction bases numbered 1, after V lost 0 bases and J lost 2 bases. CDR1 is SGHRS, CDR2 YFSETQ, per germline. The CDR3 here is CASSLGGQGAYEQYF. Partial CDR3 DNA: TGCGCCAGCAGCTTGGGGGGACAGGGGGCCTACGAG.

Remarks on this clone: The DNA ends 3 residues before the CDR3 does, and the rest of the CDR3 is filled in from the germline J gene. The chain has TRBV7-2 and TRBJ2-7; D is ambiguous. The V gene lost 5 bases and the J gene lost 5 bases, with 19 bases spanning the gap. The CDR3 covers 15 residues. Germline CDR1 is SGHTA and CDR2 is FQGNSA. The CDR3 bases that were read are TGTGCCAGCAGCCTCCTGGTCTCGACACCCGACGAG. Its translation: CASSLLVSTPDE. Given in full, the CDR3 is CASSLLVSTPDEQYF.